This section outlines one T cell receptor (beta chain) sequence together with its context. The data were produced by immunoSEQ multiplex PCR, yet TCRdb's version contains in-frame clones alone and is incomplete. The sample lists over 200,000 clones, approximately 88% seen once, with approximately 3.5% in the top ten. This sample is part of a study of blood T cell repertoires in COVID-19. Turning to the study itself: PBMCs, B-cell-depleted T cells, or T cells were the source of the cDNA or gDNA that made up the material.

The CDR3 sequence is 13 residues long. Germline-derived CDR1 and CDR2 are SGHRS and YFSETQ. V was clipped by 5 bases and J by 1 base, with 10 bases between them. Those enrolled, adults aged roughly 18 to 89 years, came from around 25 US areas. Membership in each cohort depended on participant-reported clinical history. Each exposed participant met a COVID-19 case in the 2 weeks preceding study entry. Sample: PBMCs or T cells enriched from blood (not recorded which). The rearrangement links TRBV5-1 to TRBJ2-7; D not certain. This clonotype was obtained from a woman aged 25 to 39 who had been exposed to COVID-19. CDR3 nucleotide sequence: TGCGCCAGCAGTCCGTTCAGTTCCTACGAGCAGTACTTC. Translated, it gives CASSPFSSYEQYF. Filled out from reference TRBV5-1 and TRBJ2-7, the complete variable domain reads KAGVTQTPRYLIKTRGQQVTLSCSPISGHRSVSWYQQTPGQGLQFLFEYFSETQRNKGNFPGRFSGRQFSNSRSEMNVSTLELGDSALYLCASSPFSSYEQYFGPGTRLTVT.